The 8 T cell receptor beta chains presented below share a single source sample, sequenced in a study of glioma-infiltrating T cells after dendritic cell vaccination. TCRdb's copy holds only in-frame clones and misses some; the assay was immunoSEQ multiplex PCR. The repertoire holds 91,000 or so clones, with over 80% as singletons. As for time point: after dendritic cell vaccination, including at tumor progression/relapse. The sequenced sample was blood, obtained after dendritic cell vaccination. Source of these receptors: a human donor with glioblastoma.

V gene TRBV28 combines with J gene TRBJ2-5; no firm D call. The CDR3 consists of 11 residues. Trimming took off 5 bases at V and 7 bases at J, with 8 bases between the two ends. Germline loops: CDR1 MDHEN, CDR2 SYDVKM. This CDR3 reads CASSTTGTQYF. In DNA form, the CDR3 reads TGTGCCAGCAGTACCACGGGGACCCAGTACTTC.

This chain joins TRBV27 and TRBJ2-7; 8 bases are a match to TRBD1. The length of the CDR3 is 12 residues. The V gene's germline CDR1 is MNHEY and CDR2 SMNVEV (reference sequence). J lost 7 bases, V lost 5 bases, and 4 bases had no gene match. DNA of the CDR3: TGTGCCAGCAGTCCCGGACAGGGAGAGCAGTACTTC. Translating gives CASSPGQGEQYF.

V gene TRBV5-1 combines with J gene TRBJ1-6; TRBD1 is a possible D gene (5 bases). The CDR3 runs 18 residues. Germline V lookup: CDR1 SGHRS, CDR2 YFSETQ. Trimming cost V 0 bases and J 4 bases, with 17 bases left between them. The CDR3 region is CASSLDPNRIIYNSPLHF. CDR3 bases: TGCGCCAGCAGCTTGGATCCAAACAGGATAATATATAATTCACCCCTCCACTTT.

V usage is TRBV29-1 and J usage is TRBJ1-1; TRBD1 is a possible D gene (5 bases). Germline V gene data show CDR1 as SQVTM and CDR2 as ANQGSEA. This CDR3 is built from 12 residues. V lost 6 bases, J lost 5 bases, and 13 bases lay in between. The CDR3 sequence: CSVHQGVTEAFF. CDR3 nucleotides: TGCAGCGTCCACCAAGGGGTGACTGAAGCTTTCTTT. Together with reference TRBV29-1 and TRBJ1-1, the CDR3 gives the full variable domain: SAVISQKPSRDICQRGTSLTIQCQVDSQVTMMFWYRQQPGQSLTLIATANQGSEATYESGFVIDKFPISRPNLTFSTLTVSNMSPEDSSIYLCSVHQGVTEAFFGQGTRLTVV.

The CDR3 DNA sequence: TGTGCCAGTAGTATCCTAAGGGGAAACACTGAAGCTTTCTTT. This translates into CASSILRGNTEAFF. The chain is built from TRBV19 and TRBJ1-1; perhaps TRBD1 as D (5 bases). V was clipped by 3 bases and J by 2 bases, with 10 bases between them. The CDR3 is 14 residues long. Per germline, CDR1 LNHDA and CDR2 SQIVND (reference sequence).

The V call is TRBV4-2, the J call TRBJ2-1; D is possibly TRBD2 (7 bases). The ends were cut back, 5 bases at V and 0 bases at J, with 17 bases in the middle. This CDR3 spans 17 amino acids. In germline, CDR1 is LGHNA, CDR2 YNFKEQ. The CDR3 loop is CASSAGLADSSYNEQFF. The CDR3 DNA sequence: TGTGCCAGCAGCGCCGGGCTAGCGGACAGCTCCTACAATGAGCAGTTCTTC.

The chain carries TRBV5-1 and TRBJ2-7, with D perhaps TRBD2 (7 bases). Trimming removed 1 base from V and 7 bases from J, with 15 bases in between. The CDR3 is 14 amino acids. CDR1 and CDR2 (germline): SGHRS, YFSETQ. CDR3 region: CASSLLGGGGEQYF. The CDR3 bases are TGCGCCAGCAGCTTGTTGGGAGGGGGAGGTGAGCAGTACTTC.

By proportion, this clone is medium-sized (0.01 to 0.1%). The chain carries TRBV27 and TRBJ1-4; 8 nucleotides match TRBD1. The CDR3 consists of 17 residues. CDR1 MNHEY and CDR2 SMNVEV come from the germline V gene (reference sequence). V lost 4 bases, J lost 3 bases, and 10 bases stayed unmatched. CDR3 loop: CASSSGTGRASNEKLFF. Written as DNA, the CDR3 is TGTGCCAGCAGTTCAGGGACAGGACGAGCGTCTAATGAAAAACTGTTTTTT.